One and the same sample provided the 16 T cell receptor beta chains below, sequenced in a study of CD8 T cells in Susac syndrome. An input of about 0.5 to 1 ug of RNA was subjected to reverse transcription using random hexamers. TCRdb re-called the immunoSEQ multiplex PCR reads through MiXCR, storing one row per CDR3 protein. The table shows around 140,000 distinct CDR3 sequences, with 95% occurring only once. The sample taken for sequencing was CD4+ T cells from PBMCs. The receptors shown here come from a human donor with Susac syndrome.

The genes are TRBV19 and TRBJ1-2; D is unclear. V dropped 4 bases and J dropped 8 bases, with 14 bases sitting between them. CDR3 length: 13 amino acids. In germline, CDR1 is LNHDA, CDR2 SQIVND (reference sequence). The DNA for the CDR3 is TGTGCCAGTAGTACCCCCGTGGGAAGCGGCTACACCTTC. Translated, it gives CASSTPVGSGYTF.

The rearrangement links TRBV28 to TRBJ1-2; D is undetermined. Germline CDR1 is MDHEN and CDR2 is SYDVKM. The CDR3 has 15 amino acids. V was pared by 7 bases and J by 0 bases, with 15 bases between. The CDR3 protein is CASTDGGTANYGYTF. The CDR3 DNA reads TGTGCCAGCACAGACGGTGGAACTGCTAACTATGGCTACACCTTC.

This chain links TRBV18 with TRBJ1-2; the D is unclear. The V end lost 2 bases, the J end lost 7 bases, and 11 bases lay between the germline ends. The CDR3 length is 13 residues. Germline lookup yields CDR1 KGHSH and CDR2 LQKENI. CDR3 region: CASSPKAGSGYTF. The CDR3 DNA sequence: TGTGCCAGCTCACCAAAGGCGGGTTCTGGCTACACCTTC.

V usage is TRBV30 and J usage is TRBJ1-1; D is uncertain. The CDR3 is 14 amino acids. In germline, CDR1 is GTSNPN, CDR2 SVGIG (reference sequence). The germline V and J ends were trimmed by 1 base and 0 bases, with 9 bases remaining between them. This CDR3 reads CAWSDSRMNTEAFF. The CDR3 DNA reads TGTGCCTGGAGTGACAGTAGAATGAACACTGAAGCTTTCTTT.

V is TRBV20-1 and J is TRBJ2-5, with unresolved D. Germline assignment: CDR1 DFQATT and CDR2 SNEGSKA (reference sequence). This CDR3 contains 13 residues. With 6 bases removed from V and 2 bases from J, the gap between germline ends came to 13 bases. The CDR3 loop reads CSAQALDQETQYF. CDR3 nucleotides: TGCAGTGCCCAGGCCTTGGATCAAGAGACCCAGTACTTC.

The chain uses TRBV20-1 and TRBJ1-5; D not resolved. This CDR3 is 14 amino acids long. The V gene's germline CDR1 is DFQATT and CDR2 SNEGSKA (reference sequence). With 2 bases removed from V and 0 bases from J, the gap between germline ends came to 8 bases. As DNA, the CDR3 is TGCAGTGCTAGACGCCACAATAGCAATCAGCCCCAGCATTTT. Residues: CSARRHNSNQPQHF.

The CDR3 reads CASSPAGGGNEQFF. As DNA, the CDR3 is TGTGCCAGCTCACCTGCGGGAGGGGGAAATGAGCAGTTCTTC. The chain carries TRBV18 and TRBJ2-1; 9 bases map to TRBD2. The CDR3 spans 14 residues. Germline CDR1 reads KGHSH; CDR2 reads LQKENI. After removal of 3 bases from V and 7 bases from J, the junction contained 4 bases not matched to a gene.

This clonotype was observed a single time. J is TRBJ2-2 and V is TRBV7-8; 9 bases line up with TRBD2. This CDR3 spans 17 amino acids. With 0 bases clipped from V and 3 bases from J, the junction kept 5 bases outside the gene matches. Germline CDR1 is SGHVS and CDR2 is FQNEAQ. CDR3 loop: CASSLALQREDTGELFF. In DNA, the CDR3 is TGTGCCAGCAGCTTAGCGCTTCAGCGGGAGGACACCGGGGAGCTGTTTTTT.

The chain recombines TRBV11-2 with TRBJ2-3, with TRBD1 matching 8 bases. This CDR3 has 16 residues. Per the germline V gene, CDR1 is SGHAT and CDR2 is FQNNGV. J gave up 0 bases and V 3 bases, and 5 bases lay outside the gene matches. The CDR3 protein is CASSFRTGSSTDTQYF. The CDR3 region has the DNA TGTGCCAGCAGCTTTAGGACAGGGTCCAGCACAGATACGCAGTATTTT.

The genes are TRBV2 and TRBJ2-3; TRBD1 agrees at 9 bases. Trimming took 3 bases from V and 7 from J; bases not matched to a gene: 2. Germline V CDR1 and CDR2: SNHLY, FYNNEI. This CDR3 has 13 amino acids. The CDR3 bases are TGTGCCAGCAGTGAGGACAGGGGAAATACGCAGTATTTT. Its translation: CASSEDRGNTQYF.

The V and J genes are TRBV4-1 and TRBJ1-1, with 8 nucleotides matching TRBD1. The CDR3 has 16 residues. Germline CDR1 and CDR2: MGHRA and YSYEKL. The junction had 11 bases not matched to a gene; V was cut back by 4 bases and J by 4 bases. The CDR3 loop reads CASSPGQGLARTEAFF. The CDR3 bases are TGCGCCAGCAGCCCCGGACAGGGCCTAGCCCGCACTGAAGCTTTCTTT.

The V and J genes are TRBV12-3 or TRBV12-4 and TRBJ2-4; D is tentatively TRBD1 or TRBD2 (5 bases each). With 11 bases removed from V and 0 bases from J, the gap between germline ends came to 11 bases. The CDR3 is made up of 13 amino acids. The CDR3 region has the DNA TGTGCCTCTAGAGGGGTAGCCAAAAACATTCAGTACTTC. Amino acid sequence: CASRGVAKNIQYF.

The chain joins TRBV7-2 to TRBJ2-7; D could derive from TRBD1 or TRBD2 (5 bases each). Germline V gene sequence: CDR1 SGHTA, CDR2 FQGNSA. Trimming cost V 2 bases and J 0 bases, with 11 bases left between them. There are 15 residues in the CDR3. The CDR3 DNA sequence: TGTGCCAGCAGCTTATGGGCAGGGAGCTCCTACGAGCAGTACTTC. Translation: CASSLWAGSSYEQYF.

The J gene is TRBJ1-2, the V gene TRBV18; D is perhaps TRBD1 (5 bases). The CDR3 runs to 14 residues. The germline gives CDR1 KGHSH, CDR2 LQKENI. V was trimmed by 6 bases and J by 8 bases, leaving 19 bases between them. CDR3 protein: CASSEQAGSGGYTF. The CDR3 nucleotides are TGTGCCAGCTCGGAACAGGCGGGGTCTGGGGGCTACACCTTC.

The V call is TRBV19, the J call TRBJ1-2; 7 nucleotides align to TRBD1. V lost 8 bases to trimming and J lost 4 bases; unmatched junction nucleotides: 7. CDR1 and CDR2 from the germline V gene are LNHDA and SQIVND (reference sequence). The CDR3 is made up of 13 amino acids. CDR3 DNA sequence: TGTGCCAGTGGTGAGGACAGGCGCTATGGCTACACCTTC. The encoded protein is CASGEDRRYGYTF.

This chain links TRBV6-2 or TRBV6-3 with TRBJ1-2; D gene unclear. This CDR3 is 11 amino acids long. Between the trimmed V and J ends, which lost 1 base and 4 bases, there was a span of 1 base. The V gene's germline CDR1 is MNHEY and CDR2 SVGEGT. CDR3 DNA: TGTGCCAGCAGTTACTTCTATGGCTACACCTTC. Its translation is CASSYFYGYTF.